The present T cell receptor beta chain was sequenced within a study of T cells in Graves' hyperthyroidism and ophthalmopathy. Regarding the study as a whole: From stable hyperthyroidism, ophthalmopathy was set apart by a 13 V-J model. With a median lead of about six months before onset, the model predicted ophthalmopathy.

This clonotype occurred many times. Antigen specificity is unknown. At least 3 on the Clinical Activity Score was recorded for ophthalmopathy patients, who also had NOSPECS grade at least 4 and duration under 3 months. RNA transcripts served as the template for amplifying TCR beta CDR3 regions. First-round RT-PCR of the TCR CDR3 relied on the HTBI primer set. A single record per CDR3 protein comes from TCRdb applying MiXCR to the multiplex PCR reads. The sample lists a few hundred thousand distinct CDR3 sequences, roughly 15% occurring once. Sequencing was performed on blood. The sequence came from a woman in her forties with Graves' ophthalmopathy.

CDR3 bases: TGCAGTGCAGATATCGGCCTAGCGGGCTCCTACGAGCAGTACTTC. It codes for CSADIGLAGSYEQYF. This chain joins TRBV20-1 and TRBJ2-7; TRBD2 matches 8 bases. The junction had 10 bases not matched to a gene; V was cut back by 6 bases and J by 0 bases. Per the germline V gene, CDR1 is DFQATT and CDR2 is SNEGSKA (reference sequence). CDR3 size: 15 residues.